A selection of T cell receptor beta chains follows, all from one sample in a study of cytomegalovirus exposure and HLA in healthy donors. Method: immunoSEQ multiplex PCR; TCRdb's copy keeps in-frame clones and lacks some. The sample includes about 160,000 clones, 82% of them seen just once. The specimen was PBMCs. The source of these receptors is a girl aged 2-9 years in good health and CMV-seropositive. CDR3s include the opening cysteine and the closing phenylalanine or tryptophan. The D gene is left open where the match is weak. Rows give clone size only sometimes, using once, few, many, or a class for an expanded clone.

cdr3_length d_call j_call v_call clone_size cdr3_aa cdr3_nt
15 TRBD1 TRBJ2-7 TRBV27 - CASSLGQGVFYEQYF TGTGCCAGCAGTTTAGGACAGGGGGTATTCTACGAGCAGTACTTC
15 - TRBJ2-1 TRBV9 - CASSYQGHSYNEQFF TGTGCCAGCAGCTACCAGGGCCACTCCTACAATGAGCAGTTCTTC
15 TRBD2 TRBJ2-7 TRBV5-1 - CASSLALAGSYEQYF TGCGCCAGCAGCTTGGCTCTAGCGGGTTCCTACGAGCAGTACTTC
14 - TRBJ2-5 TRBV2 - CASSGLSMKETQYF TGTGCCAGCAGTGGACTATCGATGAAAGAGACCCAGTACTTC
15 - TRBJ2-5 TRBV28 - CASSLEPAIKETQYF TGTGCCAGCAGTTTGGAGCCTGCAATAAAAGAGACCCAGTACTTC
14 - TRBJ1-2 TRBV2 - CASSESGETYGYTF TGTGCCAGCAGTGAATCGGGGGAAACCTATGGCTACACCTTC
15 - TRBJ1-2 TRBV28 - CASSLMRAGDYGYTF TGTGCCAGCAGTTTGATGCGGGCAGGCGACTATGGCTACACCTTC
16 TRBD2 TRBJ2-1 TRBV6-5 - CASSYSAAGDYNEQFF TGTGCCAGCAGTTACTCCGCAGCGGGAGACTACAATGAGCAGTTCTTC
13 - TRBJ1-6 TRBV30 - CAWSVASGSPLHF TGTGCCTGGAGTGTAGCGAGCGGATCACCCCTCCACTTT
13 - TRBJ1-5 TRBV6-6 - CASSYSASKPQHF TGTGCCAGCAGTTACTCCGCCAGTAAACCCCAGCATTTT
14 - TRBJ1-2 TRBV6-1 once CASSTGGALGGYTF TGTGCCAGCAGTACAGGAGGGGCCCTGGGTGGCTACACCTTC
15 TRBD2 TRBJ2-1 TRBV9 - CASSLGGLAGGEQFF TGTGCCAGCAGCCTGGGGGGACTAGCGGGAGGGGAGCAGTTCTTC
17 TRBD2 TRBJ2-1 TRBV4-2 - CASSPGTSGSEYNEQFF TGTGCCAGCAGCCCAGGAACGAGCGGGAGTGAGTACAATGAGCAGTTCTTC
13 - TRBJ2-5 TRBV18 - CASSHSVQETQYF TGTGCCAGCTCACACTCCGTCCAAGAGACCCAGTACTTC
17 TRBD2 TRBJ2-7 TRBV13 - CASSRGPSGRARYEQYF TGTGCCAGCAGCCGAGGGCCTAGCGGGAGGGCCCGCTACGAGCAGTACTTC
16 - TRBJ2-3 TRBV4-1 - CASSQVTLEDLDTQYF TGCGCCAGCAGCCAAGTCACATTAGAGGACTTGGATACGCAGTATTTT
13 TRBD1 TRBJ1-1 TRBV5-4 - CASSFGQGTEAFF TGTGCCAGCAGCTTTGGACAGGGGACTGAAGCTTTCTTT
14 - TRBJ2-4 TRBV19 once CASCLARAKNIQYF TGTGCCAGCTGTCTAGCGAGAGCCAAAAACATTCAGTACTTC
19 TRBD1 TRBJ2-6 TRBV30 - CAWSGPGGQGLPGANVLTF TGTGCCTGGAGTGGTCCTGGGGGACAGGGACTGCCTGGGGCCAACGTCCTGACTTTC
14 - TRBJ2-1 TRBV30 - CASALGRKDNEQFF TGTGCCTCCGCACTTGGGCGAAAGGACAATGAGCAGTTCTTC
14 - TRBJ2-3 TRBV4-1 - CASSQVGGTDTQYF TGCGCCAGCAGCCAAGTCGGGGGCACAGATACGCAGTATTTT
15 TRBD1 TRBJ1-5 TRBV10-2 - CASSPGGWGNQPQHF TGCGCCAGCAGCCCAGGGGGCTGGGGCAATCAGCCCCAGCATTTT
18 TRBD1 TRBJ2-6 TRBV9 few CASSPSGTGVSGANVLTF TGTGCCAGCAGCCCCTCCGGGACAGGGGTCTCTGGGGCCAACGTCCTGACTTTC
14 TRBD2 TRBJ2-2 TRBV2 - CASRGLAITGELFF TGTGCCAGCAGGGGACTAGCGATAACCGGGGAGCTGTTTTTT
15 TRBD2 TRBJ2-2 TRBV9 - CASSATSGSGGELFF TGTGCCAGCAGCGCGACTAGCGGGAGTGGTGGGGAGCTGTTTTTT
14 TRBD1 TRBJ2-1 TRBV4-2 - CASSQMGQGNEQFF TGTGCCAGCAGCCAAATGGGACAGGGCAATGAGCAGTTCTTC
16 TRBD2 TRBJ2-2 TRBV6-4 few CASSPLAGEGTGELFF TGTGCCAGCAGTCCCTTAGCGGGAGAGGGCACCGGGGAGCTGTTTTTT
10 - TRBJ1-1 TRBV2 - CASGGTEAFF TGTGCCAGCGGAGGCACTGAAGCTTTCTTT
14 - TRBJ2-1 TRBV7-9 - CASSLAGDDNEQFF TGTGCCAGCAGCTTAGCGGGAGACGACAATGAGCAGTTCTTC
15 TRBD1 TRBJ2-2 TRBV28 - CASSGGQVYTGELFF TGTGCCAGCAGTGGGGGACAGGTATACACCGGGGAGCTGTTTTTT
15 TRBD1 TRBJ2-1 TRBV27 once CASSTYRGHGNEQFF TGTGCCAGCAGTACTTACAGGGGGCACGGGAATGAGCAGTTCTTC
14 - TRBJ1-1 TRBV30 - CAWTLGALYTEAFF TGTGCCTGGACTCTGGGGGCGTTGTATACTGAAGCTTTCTTT
15 - TRBJ1-5 TRBV27 - CASSLSSGYNQPQHF TGTGCCAGCAGTTTATCGTCAGGGTACAATCAGCCCCAGCATTTT
16 TRBD2 TRBJ2-1 TRBV9 - CASSAEGREGLDEQFF TGTGCCAGCAGCGCCGAGGGGAGGGAGGGCCTCGATGAGCAGTTCTTC
14 - TRBJ1-3 TRBV29-1 - CSVGMSGPGNTIYF TGCAGCGTTGGGATGTCAGGCCCTGGAAACACCATATATTTT
16 TRBD1 TRBJ1-2 TRBV28 - CASSSEIGQGGYGYTF TGTGCCAGCAGTTCCGAAATCGGACAGGGTGGCTATGGCTACACCTTC
13 TRBD1 TRBJ2-7 TRBV30 - CAWNGQGSYEQYF TGTGCCTGGAACGGACAGGGAAGCTACGAGCAGTACTTC
13 - TRBJ2-7 TRBV2 - CASSELVAGEQYF TGTGCCAGCAGTGAACTGGTGGCGGGGGAGCAGTACTTC
15 TRBD2 TRBJ2-7 TRBV27 - CASSFFKRDRDEQYF TGTGCCAGCAGTTTTTTCAAGCGGGATAGGGACGAGCAGTACTTC
15 TRBD1 TRBJ2-1 TRBV5-1 - CASSFRDSAFNEQFF TGCGCCAGCAGCTTCCGGGACAGCGCCTTCAATGAGCAGTTCTTC
13 - TRBJ2-1 TRBV27 once CASSLSKYTEQFF TGTGCCAGCAGTTTATCGAAGTACACTGAGCAGTTCTTC